This T cell receptor (beta chain) was captured in a study of regulatory T cells in long-lasting Graves disease. CDR3 length: 14 residues. With V trimmed by 5 bases and J by 14 bases, 14 bases remained unmatched. Time point here: newly diagnosed GD, antithyroid drugs for less than 3 months. Generation of the TCR library employed RNA extracted from PBMCs. Ten or more counts support this clonotype. CDR3 regions were amplified by Arm-PCR using iRepertoire HTBI primers to build TCR beta libraries. MiXCR, applied by TCRdb to the multiplex PCR reads, yields one record per CDR3 protein. This sample has approximately 470,000 distinct CDR3 sequences, with around 15% found just once. These data also featured in a second study, about T cells in Graves' hyperthyroidism and ophthalmopathy.

The V and J genes are TRBV12-3 or TRBV12-4 and TRBJ1-4; TRBD1 matches 7 bases. The sequences come from peripheral blood mononuclear cells (PBMCs), collected at new diagnosis, from a patient treated with antithyroid drugs. This receptor was obtained from a middle-aged man with Graves disease. The chain's CDR3 is CASSPQGDPEGLFF. Written as DNA, the CDR3 is TGTGCCAGCAGTCCTCAGGGGGACCCGGAGGGTCTGTTTTTT.